The clone carrying this TCR beta chain was counted a few times. Its antigen is still unknown. The junction differs from germline at one of its ends, possibly a read error. This specimen comes from a study of tumor-infiltrating lymphocytes in primary liver carcinoma. Study-level background: Tissue type made little difference to sample yields of roughly 3.5 to 8 million productive TCRbeta reads. Findings of the study overall: Because the samples were bulk unsorted, the study did not compare CD4+ and CD8+ repertoires. The top-250-clone fraction was significantly higher in tumors than in blood (p = 0.039).

Starting material of about 450 ng total RNA yielded TCR beta cDNA via a constant-region primer. Library construction for TCR beta comprised three nested multiplex PCR rounds performed with slightly modified ARM-PCR. TCRdb itself ran the multiplex PCR reads through MiXCR, one entry per CDR3 protein. The top ten clones hold approximately 67% of a sample with about 180,000 distinct CDR3 sequences, over 50% of them seen once. For blood RNA, unsorted whole blood served as the source, and germline DNA was extracted too. At sampling, these chronic HBV carriers had received no treatment. The sequenced material came from peripheral blood. The source of this sequence is a man aged 35 to 55 with primary liver carcinoma and hepatitis B virus infection.

CDR3 bases: TGCGCTAGCAGCCAGACGGGACAGGGGGCTCGGGAGACCCAGTACTTC. Protein: CASSQTGQGARETQYF. The genes are TRBV4-1 and TRBJ2-5; the match to TRBD1 covers 12 bases. The germline V gene encodes CDR1 MGHRA and CDR2 YSYEKL. This CDR3 region has 16 residues.